Listed below are T cell receptor beta chains from one sample, sequenced in a study of CXCR3-negative and CXCR3-positive naive CD8 T cells. TCRdb reprocessed the 5' RACE reads, keeping one entry per CDR3 protein, no DNA. The sample totals some 150,000 distinct CDR3 sequences; its top ten clones hold 0.41%. Sequenced sample: naive CXCR3+ CD8+ T cells from blood. Source of these receptors: a human donor in good health. Some clones in this sample may be carry-over from other donors' samples. Both conserved end residues are part of each CDR3. Fields, in order: V gene, J gene, CDR3 protein.

TRBV7-3,TRBJ2-1,CASSPMASGRPPYNEQFF
TRBV6-5,TRBJ2-1,CASSFSDEYNEQFF
TRBV4-2,TRBJ2-7,CASSQDIAGGGGEQYF
TRBV27,TRBJ1-1,CASSLQGYAEAFF
TRBV29-1,TRBJ2-1,CSVERAASGGDNEQFF
TRBV28,TRBJ2-7,CASSFDRGPLGFEQYF
TRBV20-1,TRBJ2-2,CSARTVRNTGELFF
TRBV5-1,TRBJ2-5,CASKYDRGQSGTQYF
TRBV28,TRBJ2-7,CASSLGLATAYEQYF
TRBV7-6,TRBJ2-2,CASSLIGGESNTGELFF
TRBV15,TRBJ2-7,CATSRDLRLARGAYEQYF
TRBV4-1,TRBJ2-7,CASSRSAGTSGTEQYF
TRBV29-1,TRBJ2-1,CSVEDEGTTDINEQFF
TRBV20-1,TRBJ2-7,CGAWTGITSYEQYF
TRBV29-1,TRBJ2-1,CSARLAGGYNEQFF
TRBV29-1,TRBJ2-1,CSVETGTEQFF
TRBV28,TRBJ2-3,CASSLSSTDITDTQYF
TRBV28,TRBJ2-7,CASSLLGEQYF
TRBV7-2,TRBJ1-6,CASTLVGGSYNSPLHF
TRBV7-4,TRBJ1-4,CASSPRTFTNEKLFF
TRBV11-2,TRBJ2-1,CASSLVAGGYNEQFF
TRBV4-2,TRBJ1-5,CASSQDRTASNQPQHF
TRBV14,TRBJ2-7,CASSQETSGSYSEQYF
TRBV4-1,TRBJ1-1,CASSQDLLFGQGLMNTEAFF
TRBV14,TRBJ2-7,CASSQVTTPYEQYF
TRBV7-9,TRBJ2-7,CASSLGRGQNSYEQYF
TRBV29-1,TRBJ2-3,CSVPPGTDTQYF
TRBV20-1,TRBJ2-1,CSARRVAGGPDEQFF
TRBV29-1,TRBJ1-2,CSVIQGNGYTF
TRBV19,TRBJ2-2,CASSVPDLKGDQFARELFF
TRBV5-5,TRBJ2-1,CASSPEPLAGLHNEQFF
TRBV5-1,TRBJ1-1,CASSSVDTNTEAFF
TRBV4-3,TRBJ2-3,CASSHGIPGQSTDTQYF